This TCR beta chain comes out of a study of cytomegalovirus exposure and HLA in healthy donors. The overall study: Falling in the Caucasian-associated ancestry cluster were 81% of some 400 genotyped donors.

This PCR relied on a set of 60 Vbeta primers and 13 Jbeta primers. Repertoires were generated with immunoSEQ multiplex PCR, while TCRdb's copy carries only in-frame clones and drops some. The sample has 200,000 to 300,000 clones; 82% are singletons. V lost 0 bases, J lost 3 bases, and 12 bases lay in between. The CDR3 is made up of 16 amino acids. The germline V gene has CDR1 LGHNA and CDR2 YNFKEQ. The sequence derives from a woman aged 40 to 50 in good health and CMV-seropositive. The source material was PBMCs. The genes are TRBV4-2 and TRBJ1-3; D remains unclear. In nucleotides, the CDR3 is TGTGCCAGCAGCCAAGAGCGGGGAGGGTATGGAAACACCATATATTTT. Encoded protein: CASSQERGGYGNTIYF.